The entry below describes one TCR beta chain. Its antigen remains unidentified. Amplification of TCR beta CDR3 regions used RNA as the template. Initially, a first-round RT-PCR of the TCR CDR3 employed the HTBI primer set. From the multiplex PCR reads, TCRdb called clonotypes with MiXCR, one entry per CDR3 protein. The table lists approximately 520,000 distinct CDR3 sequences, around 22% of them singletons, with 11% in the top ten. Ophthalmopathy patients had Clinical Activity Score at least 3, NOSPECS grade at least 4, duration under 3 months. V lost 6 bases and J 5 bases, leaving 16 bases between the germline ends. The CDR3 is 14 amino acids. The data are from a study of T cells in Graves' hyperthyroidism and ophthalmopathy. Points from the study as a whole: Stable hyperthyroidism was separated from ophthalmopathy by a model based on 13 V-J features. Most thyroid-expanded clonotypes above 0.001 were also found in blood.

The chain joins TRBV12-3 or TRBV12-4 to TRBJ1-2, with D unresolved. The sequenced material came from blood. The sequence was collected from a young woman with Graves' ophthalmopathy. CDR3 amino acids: CASSSPSGPYGYTF. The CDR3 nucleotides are TGTGCCAGCAGCTCCCCCAGCGGACCATATGGCTACACCTTC.